This T cell receptor (beta chain) came from a study of blood T cell repertoires in COVID-19. The wider study: Both acute and convalescent COVID-19 samples were obtained from the United States, Italy and Spain. The cDNA or gDNA used as material had been derived from T cells, B-cell-depleted T cells, or PBMCs.

Authors' processing steps: Amplification with reference gene primers provided the estimates of nucleated cell counts. Clones were sequenced by immunoSEQ multiplex PCR, and TCRdb holds only the in-frame ones, with some missing. V and J calls and clone size are as listed in that table; D and trimming were resolved from the DNA. The sample yields tens of thousands of clones, 65% to 90% seen once. The CDR3 contains 15 residues. With 0 bases removed from V and 1 base from J, the gap between germline ends came to 10 bases. From germline, CDR1 is LGHDT and CDR2 YNNKEL (reference sequence). The receptor was isolated from a woman aged 55-70 years with acute or convalescent COVID-19. Material: peripheral blood. The J gene is TRBJ2-7, the V gene TRBV3-1 (or the pseudogene TRBV3-2); D gene ambiguous. The CDR3 bases are TGTGCCAGCAGCCAAGATCAGGTCCCATCCTACGAGCAGTACTTC. Protein: CASSQDQVPSYEQYF.